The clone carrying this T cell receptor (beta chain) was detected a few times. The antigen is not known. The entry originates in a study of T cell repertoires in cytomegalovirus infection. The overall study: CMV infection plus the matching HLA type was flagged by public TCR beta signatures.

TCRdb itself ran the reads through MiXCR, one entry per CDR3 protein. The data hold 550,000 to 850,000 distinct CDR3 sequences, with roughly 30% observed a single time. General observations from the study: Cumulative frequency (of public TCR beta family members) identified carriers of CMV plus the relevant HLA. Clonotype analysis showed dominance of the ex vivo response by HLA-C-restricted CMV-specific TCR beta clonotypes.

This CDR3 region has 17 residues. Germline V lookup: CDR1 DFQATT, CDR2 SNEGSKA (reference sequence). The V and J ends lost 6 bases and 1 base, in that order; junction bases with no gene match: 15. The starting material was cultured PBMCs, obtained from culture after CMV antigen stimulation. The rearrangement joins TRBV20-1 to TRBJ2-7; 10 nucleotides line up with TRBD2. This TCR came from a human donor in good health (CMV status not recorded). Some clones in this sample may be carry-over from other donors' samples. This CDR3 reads CSAPDGLAGVPSYEQYF. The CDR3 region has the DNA TGCAGTGCGCCCGATGGGCTAGCGGGAGTTCCGTCCTACGAGCAGTACTTC.